This T cell receptor beta chain was captured in a study of cytomegalovirus exposure and HLA in healthy donors. This PCR relied on a set of 60 Vbeta primers and 13 Jbeta primers. Clones were read by immunoSEQ multiplex PCR, and TCRdb kept only the in-frame ones, dropping some. The table lists some 70,000 clones. Germline V gene sequence: CDR1 SGDLS, CDR2 YYNGEE. V was shortened by 0 bases and J by 4 bases, with 8 bases between the two germline ends. The CDR3 totals 14 residues. This receptor was obtained from a female donor in good health and CMV-seropositive. The sample consisted of PBMCs. J is TRBJ1-3 and V is TRBV9; TRBD1 might be the D (6 bases). The CDR3 sequence is CASSVGDRGNTIYF. CDR3 DNA sequence: TGTGCCAGCAGCGTAGGCGACAGGGGAAACACCATATATTTT.